A selection of T cell receptor beta chains follows, all from one sample in a study of metastatic and nonmetastatic thyroid tumors. TCRdb re-processed the PCR reads through MiXCR. The sample carries about 15,000 clones, roughly 23% recorded once. Source material: blood. All receptors come from a male donor with papillary thyroid cancer or a benign thyroid nodule (not recorded which). Some clones in this sample may be carry-over from other donors' samples. Both conserved end residues are part of each CDR3. The D gene is left open where the match is weak. Rows may omit the clone size; those that give it use once, few, many or a size class.

clone_size: many
j_call: TRBJ2-1
v_call: TRBV14
d_call: .
cdr3_nt: TGTGCCAGCAGCCAGACTCTAGCGAGCTCCTACAATGAGCAGTTCTTC
cdr3_aa: CASSQTLASSYNEQFF

clone_size: many
j_call: TRBJ2-5
v_call: TRBV9
d_call: TRBD2
cdr3_nt: TGTGCCAGCAGCGGGAGCGGGGGAGGGCAAGAGACCCAGTACTTC
cdr3_aa: CASSGSGGGQETQYF

clone_size: .
j_call: TRBJ2-2
v_call: TRBV12-3/TRBV12-4
d_call: TRBD2
cdr3_nt: TGTGCCAGCAACAGCGGGGGAAACACCGGGGAGCTGTTTTTT
cdr3_aa: CASNSGGNTGELFF

clone_size: many
j_call: TRBJ1-2
v_call: TRBV20-1
d_call: .
cdr3_nt: TGCAGTGCTAGAGGTTCGAAAAACTATGGCTACACCTTC
cdr3_aa: CSARGSKNYGYTF

clone_size: many
j_call: TRBJ1-3
v_call: TRBV3-1
d_call: .
cdr3_nt: TGTGCCAGCAGCATTAACCTGGGGTACTCTGGAAACACCATATATTTT
cdr3_aa: CASSINLGYSGNTIYF

clone_size: .
j_call: TRBJ1-2
v_call: TRBV3-1
d_call: TRBD1
cdr3_nt: TGTGCCAGCAGCCAGGGGGGACAGGGGGCAGGCTACACCTTC
cdr3_aa: CASSQGGQGAGYTF

clone_size: many
j_call: TRBJ2-1
v_call: TRBV27
d_call: TRBD2
cdr3_nt: TGTGCCAGCAGTCCGGTGGGGTGGAGGACTAGCCAGAATGAGCAGTTCTTC
cdr3_aa: CASSPVGWRTSQNEQFF

clone_size: many
j_call: TRBJ2-1
v_call: TRBV6-4
d_call: .
cdr3_nt: TGTGCCAGCAGTGACGAGGCAGAGAGCTCCTACAATGAGCAGTTCTTC
cdr3_aa: CASSDEAESSYNEQFF

clone_size: .
j_call: TRBJ1-5
v_call: TRBV6-1
d_call: TRBD1
cdr3_nt: TGTGCCAGCAGTGACTACGGACAGGGAGATAGCAATCAGCCCCAGCATTTT
cdr3_aa: CASSDYGQGDSNQPQHF

clone_size: medium-sized
j_call: TRBJ2-7
v_call: TRBV6-1
d_call: .
cdr3_nt: TGTGCCAGCAGTGAAGCCGGCGGGACACCGCTCTACGAGCAGTACTTC
cdr3_aa: CASSEAGGTPLYEQYF

clone_size: medium-sized
j_call: TRBJ1-1
v_call: TRBV6-1
d_call: TRBD1
cdr3_nt: TGTGCCAGCAATAGACAGGGGGCAGACACTGAAGCTTTCTTT
cdr3_aa: CASNRQGADTEAFF

clone_size: .
j_call: TRBJ2-7
v_call: TRBV24-1
d_call: .
cdr3_nt: TGTGCCACCAGTGATAGTCATGGATTCGAGCAGTACTTC
cdr3_aa: CATSDSHGFEQYF

clone_size: .
j_call: TRBJ2-1
v_call: TRBV5-4
d_call: TRBD2
cdr3_nt: TGTGCCAGCAGCGTGGGGACTAGCGGGAGATTGGATGAGCAGTTCTTC
cdr3_aa: CASSVGTSGRLDEQFF

clone_size: many
j_call: TRBJ1-5
v_call: TRBV2
d_call: .
cdr3_nt: TGTGCCAGTTGTCGAATTAGCAATCAGCCCCAGCATTTT
cdr3_aa: CASCRISNQPQHF

clone_size: many
j_call: TRBJ2-1
v_call: TRBV9
d_call: TRBD2
cdr3_nt: TGTGCCAGCAGCACCGGACTAGCGGGGCACAATGAGCAGTTCTTC
cdr3_aa: CASSTGLAGHNEQFF

clone_size: many
j_call: TRBJ2-3
v_call: TRBV3-1
d_call: .
cdr3_nt: TGTGCCAGCAGCCATGGGGGAGGAGACGCAGATACGCAGTATTTT
cdr3_aa: CASSHGGGDADTQYF

clone_size: .
j_call: TRBJ2-7
v_call: TRBV19
d_call: TRBD1
cdr3_nt: TGTGCCAGTAGTCCCCATAACAGGGGTAGGACCTACGAGCAGTACTTC
cdr3_aa: CASSPHNRGRTYEQYF

clone_size: .
j_call: TRBJ2-1
v_call: TRBV20-1
d_call: .
cdr3_nt: TGCAGTGCTAGAGATCCGAACTCCTTCAATGAGCAGTTCTTC
cdr3_aa: CSARDPNSFNEQFF

clone_size: .
j_call: TRBJ2-7
v_call: TRBV30
d_call: .
cdr3_nt: TGTGCCTGGAGTGCCTGGGACGGAGCCTACGAGCAGTACTTC
cdr3_aa: CAWSAWDGAYEQYF

clone_size: .
j_call: TRBJ2-1
v_call: TRBV5-6
d_call: TRBD2
cdr3_nt: TGTGCCAGCAGCACTGGAGCGGGAGGTTGGTACAATGAGCAGTTCTTC
cdr3_aa: CASSTGAGGWYNEQFF

clone_size: .
j_call: TRBJ2-7
v_call: TRBV5-1
d_call: .
cdr3_nt: TGCGGGTGGTGCCCTGACGGGCCGTCCTACGAGCAGTACTTC
cdr3_aa: CGWCPDGPSYEQYF

clone_size: .
j_call: TRBJ2-3
v_call: TRBV5-4
d_call: TRBD2
cdr3_nt: TGTGCCAGCAGCTTGGCTAGCGGGAGGGCCTTCGATACGCAGTATTTT
cdr3_aa: CASSLASGRAFDTQYF

clone_size: medium-sized
j_call: TRBJ2-1
v_call: TRBV7-8
d_call: .
cdr3_nt: TGTGCCAGCAGCTTAGGGGGCGGGGCGCACAATGAGCAGTTCTTC
cdr3_aa: CASSLGGGAHNEQFF

clone_size: many
j_call: TRBJ1-5
v_call: TRBV9
d_call: .
cdr3_nt: TGTGCCAGCAGCGCCTCGGGGGGAGGGCAGCCCCAGCATTTT
cdr3_aa: CASSASGGGQPQHF

clone_size: many
j_call: TRBJ1-5
v_call: TRBV28
d_call: .
cdr3_nt: TGTGCCAGCAGTTTACCCAATCAGCCCCAGCATTTT
cdr3_aa: CASSLPNQPQHF

clone_size: many
j_call: TRBJ2-5
v_call: TRBV5-1
d_call: .
cdr3_nt: TGCGCCAGCAGCTTGGTTCCGGACTCCAGGGAGACCCAGTACTTC
cdr3_aa: CASSLVPDSRETQYF

clone_size: few
j_call: TRBJ1-1
v_call: TRBV6-1
d_call: .
cdr3_nt: TGTGCCAGCAACGGAAATACAGTGAACACTGAAGCTTTCTTT
cdr3_aa: CASNGNTVNTEAFF

clone_size: once
j_call: TRBJ2-1
v_call: TRBV30
d_call: TRBD2
cdr3_nt: TGTGCCTGGAGTCCAGGACTTAGCGGGAGGATATGGTCCTACAATGAGCAGTCCTTT
cdr3_aa: CAWSPGLSGRIWSYNEQSF

clone_size: .
j_call: TRBJ1-1
v_call: TRBV11-3
d_call: .
cdr3_nt: TGTGCCAGCAGCTCCATCGGAGGCACTGAAGCTTTCTTT
cdr3_aa: CASSSIGGTEAFF

clone_size: medium-sized
j_call: TRBJ2-7
v_call: TRBV20-1
d_call: TRBD2
cdr3_nt: TGCAGTGCTAGAGATGCGCGGGGGTCCCAGTTAAACGAGCAGTACTTC
cdr3_aa: CSARDARGSQLNEQYF

clone_size: many
j_call: TRBJ2-3
v_call: TRBV5-1
d_call: .
cdr3_nt: TGCGCCAGCTTCAAGGGATACGACACAGATACGCAGTATTTT
cdr3_aa: CASFKGYDTDTQYF

clone_size: many
j_call: TRBJ2-7
v_call: TRBV7-9
d_call: TRBD1
cdr3_nt: TGTGCCAGCAGCGGGGGGACAGGGGTGTCCTACGAGCAGTACTTC
cdr3_aa: CASSGGTGVSYEQYF

clone_size: medium-sized
j_call: TRBJ1-2
v_call: TRBV20-1
d_call: TRBD1
cdr3_nt: TGCAGTGCCCAGGGACAGATCCTTTCTAACTATGGCTACACCTTC
cdr3_aa: CSAQGQILSNYGYTF

clone_size: medium-sized
j_call: TRBJ2-2
v_call: TRBV30
d_call: .
cdr3_nt: TGTGCCTGGAGTGTACTGAACACCGGGGAGCTGTTTTTT
cdr3_aa: CAWSVLNTGELFF

clone_size: medium-sized
j_call: TRBJ2-7
v_call: TRBV28
d_call: .
cdr3_nt: TGTGCCAGCAGTGACCGGGACGGGGCCTACGAGCAGTACTTC
cdr3_aa: CASSDRDGAYEQYF

clone_size: .
j_call: TRBJ2-5
v_call: TRBV11-1
d_call: .
cdr3_nt: TGTGCCAGCAGCCGTAACAGGGGACTGAACCAAGAGACCCAGTACTTC
cdr3_aa: CASSRNRGLNQETQYF

clone_size: few
j_call: TRBJ2-5
v_call: TRBV7-2
d_call: .
cdr3_nt: TGTGCCAGCAGCTTGTTAGAGACCCAGTACTTC
cdr3_aa: CASSLLETQYF

clone_size: .
j_call: TRBJ2-7
v_call: TRBV28
d_call: TRBD1
cdr3_nt: TGTGCCAGCAGTCACATCCCCCGGACAGGGGACTCCTACGAGCAGTACTTC
cdr3_aa: CASSHIPRTGDSYEQYF

clone_size: many
j_call: TRBJ2-3
v_call: TRBV9
d_call: TRBD2
cdr3_nt: TGTGCCAGCAGCGTAGAAGCGGGAGTGGGAGATACGCAGTATTTT
cdr3_aa: CASSVEAGVGDTQYF

clone_size: medium-sized
j_call: TRBJ2-1
v_call: TRBV7-2
d_call: .
cdr3_nt: TGTGCCAGCACCATTCTTTCCGGGACTTTCAATGAGCAGTTCTTC
cdr3_aa: CASTILSGTFNEQFF

clone_size: many
j_call: TRBJ1-1
v_call: TRBV6-1
d_call: TRBD1
cdr3_nt: TGTGCCGGACAACAGGGGGCGGAGAACACTGAAGCTTTCTTT
cdr3_aa: CAGQQGAENTEAFF

clone_size: many
j_call: TRBJ2-6
v_call: TRBV3-1
d_call: .
cdr3_nt: TGTGCCAGCAGCCGGGGTGCCTCTGGGGCCAACGTCCTGACTTTC
cdr3_aa: CASSRGASGANVLTF

clone_size: many
j_call: TRBJ1-2
v_call: TRBV28
d_call: .
cdr3_nt: TGTGCCAGCAGACAAAATCCCGGGACCCTTGAAGACACCTTC
cdr3_aa: CASRQNPGTLEDTF

clone_size: many
j_call: TRBJ2-7
v_call: TRBV24-1
d_call: TRBD2
cdr3_nt: TGTGCCACCAGTGATCGGACTAGGACAAACGAGCAGTACTTC
cdr3_aa: CATSDRTRTNEQYF

clone_size: many
j_call: TRBJ2-2
v_call: TRBV29-1
d_call: .
cdr3_nt: TGCAGCGGAAGGGGGGGCTTCGACACCGGGGAGCTGTTTTTT
cdr3_aa: CSGRGGFDTGELFF

clone_size: .
j_call: TRBJ2-2
v_call: TRBV20-1
d_call: .
cdr3_nt: TGCAGTGTGCCGAGATCCGGGGAGCTGTTTTTT
cdr3_aa: CSVPRSGELFF

clone_size: .
j_call: TRBJ1-1
v_call: TRBV6-1
d_call: .
cdr3_nt: TGTGCCAGCTCTGCAGCTTTCTTT
cdr3_aa: CASSAAFF